These 10 T cell receptor beta chains came from one sample sequenced in a study of cytomegalovirus exposure and HLA in healthy donors. Clones were read by immunoSEQ multiplex PCR, and TCRdb kept only the in-frame ones, dropping some. The sample records some 74,000 clones, 80% to 95% being singletons. The specimen was PBMCs. The receptor source for this set is a woman aged 30 to 39 in good health and CMV-seronegative.

The chain uses TRBV10-3 and TRBJ1-1; D is ambiguous. The ends were cut back, 7 bases at V and 1 base at J, with 10 bases in the middle. The CDR3 spans 13 residues. Germline V gene sequence: CDR1 ENHRY, CDR2 SYGVKD. The CDR3 spells CAIKPTENTEAFF. The CDR3 DNA reads TGTGCCATCAAGCCCACCGAGAACACTGAAGCTTTCTTT.

The chain employs TRBV6-5 and TRBJ1-1; the match to TRBD1 covers 7 bases. The V gene end was trimmed by 6 bases and the J gene end by 4 bases; junction bases not matched to a gene: 8. CDR1 and CDR2 from the germline V gene are MNHEY and SVGAGI. The CDR3 is 14 amino acids. CDR3 DNA sequence: TGTGCCAGCAGCAGCCACGACAGGGCCACTGAAGCTTTCTTT. This encodes CASSSHDRATEAFF.

As DNA, the CDR3 is TGTGCCAGCTCACCGCAGGGGGAGGAGGGCACAGATACGCAGTATTTT. Amino acids: CASSPQGEEGTDTQYF. The V gene is TRBV18, the J gene TRBJ2-3; possibly TRBD1 for D (7 bases). Deletions cut 3 bases from V and 1 base from J, with 14 bases between. CDR1 and CDR2 (germline): KGHSH, LQKENI. There are 16 residues in the CDR3.

CDR3 sequence: CAWSGSGGAGDTQYF. In DNA form, the CDR3 reads TGTGCCTGGAGTGGAAGCGGGGGGGCCGGGGATACGCAGTATTTT. The chain carries TRBV30 and TRBJ2-3; TRBD2 matches at 10 bases. Germline values: CDR1 GTSNPN, CDR2 SVGIG (reference sequence). The CDR3 totals 15 residues. V shed 1 base and J 6 bases; nucleotides not matched to a gene: 7. The entire variable domain, with the rest obtained from reference TRBV30 and TRBJ2-3, is as follows: SQTIHQWPATLVQPVGSPLSLECTVEGTSNPNLYWYRQAAGRGLQLLFYSVGIGQISSEVPQNLSASRPQDRQFILSSKKLLLSDSGFYLCAWSGSGGAGDTQYFGPGTRLTVL.

The genes are TRBV19 and TRBJ2-1; possibly TRBD2 for D (5 bases). This CDR3 is built from 14 residues. V lost 3 bases and J 7 bases, leaving 13 bases between the germline ends. Germline V gene data show CDR1 as LNHDA and CDR2 as SQIVND (reference sequence). The CDR3 sequence is CASSIAGLSNEQFF. The CDR3 DNA is TGTGCCAGTAGTATTGCGGGCCTTTCAAATGAGCAGTTCTTC.

This rearrangement joins TRBV7-2 to TRBJ2-3, with D tentatively TRBD1 (5 bases). CDR1 is SGHTA, CDR2 FQGNSA, per germline. V lost 7 bases to trimming and J lost 1 base, with 12 bases between them. The CDR3 spans 14 residues. The CDR3 DNA follows: TGTGCCAGCATCCCACAGGCCCGCACAGATACGCAGTATTTT. Residues: CASIPQARTDTQYF.

The chain recombines TRBV4-2 with TRBJ2-1, with D tentatively TRBD1 (6 bases). The CDR3 runs 14 residues. Germline CDR1 LGHNA, CDR2 YNFKEQ. The V end was cut by 0 bases, the J end by 10 bases, with 13 bases between. CDR3 region: CASSQEGARKEQFF. The DNA for the CDR3 is TGTGCCAGCAGCCAAGAGGGGGCTAGAAAAGAGCAGTTCTTC.

V gene TRBV9 combines with J gene TRBJ1-4, with unresolved D. This CDR3 contains 16 residues. Germline lookup yields CDR1 SGDLS and CDR2 YYNGEE. V lost 0 bases and J lost 6, with 15 bases in between. In nucleotides, the CDR3 is TGTGCCAGCAGCGTAGCTTTGTCGGGAGTCGATGAAAAACTGTTTTTT. Translated: CASSVALSGVDEKLFF.

This rearrangement joins TRBV11-2 to TRBJ1-1; 7 bases are shared with TRBD1. After removal of 5 bases from V and 7 bases from J, the junction contained 4 bases not matched to a gene. This CDR3 spans 12 amino acids. The germline V gene encodes CDR1 SGHAT and CDR2 FQNNGV. The CDR3 DNA is TGTGCCAGCAGCCGGAACAGGGGTGAAGCTTTCTTT. Translation: CASSRNRGEAFF.

The chain combines TRBV18 with TRBJ2-2, with TRBD2 matching over 10 bases. Trimming cost V 0 bases and J 3 bases; bases outside gene matches: 4. Germline CDR1 is KGHSH and CDR2 is LQKENI. The CDR3 totals 17 residues. For the CDR3, the DNA is TGTGCCAGCTCACCACCTCTAGCGGGAGCGGACACCGGGGAGCTGTTTTTT. This gives the protein CASSPPLAGADTGELFF.